The 2 T cell receptor beta chains reported below all come from one sample, sequenced in a study of glioma-infiltrating T cells after dendritic cell vaccination (dated by TCRdb to 2016 to 2017). Library preparation used the immunoSEQ multiplex PCR assay. In its TCRdb copy, this immuneACCESS table keeps in-frame sequences only and misses some clones. Where compared with another copy, unresolved V genes explain less than half of these, and the others have no known cause. The sample profile shows some 58,000 clones; 85% to 90% of them were found once. In total, the top ten clones hold about 9% of the sample. In the paper's terms, the time point label means: after dendritic cell vaccination, including at tumor progression/relapse. Sequences were derived from blood, sampled after dendritic cell vaccination. These receptors originate from a human donor with glioblastoma.

The rearrangement uses TRBV6-5 and TRBJ1-2; TRBD1 matches 7 bases. Germline V lookup: CDR1 MNHEY, CDR2 SVGAGI. J was trimmed by 4 bases and V by 6 bases; bases with no gene match: 8. There are 14 residues in the CDR3. The CDR3 spells CASRRRGLTYGYTF. The CDR3 DNA is TGTGCCAGCAGACGGAGGGGGCTTACCTATGGCTACACCTTC.

The chain uses TRBV28 and TRBJ2-5; 12 bases map to TRBD2. Germline V CDR1 and CDR2: MDHEN, SYDVKM. Trimming removed 2 bases from V and 1 base from J; junction bases left unmatched: 2. The CDR3 has 16 residues. Here the CDR3 reads CASSLGLAGIQETQYF. In nucleotides, the CDR3 is TGTGCCAGCAGTTTAGGACTAGCGGGGATCCAAGAGACCCAGTACTTC.